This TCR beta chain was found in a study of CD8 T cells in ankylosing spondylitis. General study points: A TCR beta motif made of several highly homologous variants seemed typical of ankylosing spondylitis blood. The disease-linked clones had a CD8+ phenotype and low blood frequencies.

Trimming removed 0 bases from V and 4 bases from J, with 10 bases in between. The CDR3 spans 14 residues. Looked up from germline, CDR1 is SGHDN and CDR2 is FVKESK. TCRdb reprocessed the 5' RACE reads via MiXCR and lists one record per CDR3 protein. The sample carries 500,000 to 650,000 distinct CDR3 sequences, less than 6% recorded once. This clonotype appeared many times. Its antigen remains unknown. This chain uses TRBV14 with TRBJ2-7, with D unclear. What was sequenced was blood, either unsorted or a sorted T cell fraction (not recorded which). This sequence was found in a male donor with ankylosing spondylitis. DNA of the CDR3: TGTGCCAGCAGCCAAGATACCCATCCATACGAGCAGTACTTC. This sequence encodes CASSQDTHPYEQYF.